Shown below are 8 T cell receptor beta chains from a single sample sequenced in a study of spatial heterogeneity in lung cancer. Time point described: sample taken at primary tumor resection. Sequencing covered unsorted whole RNA taken from tumor, nontumor lung or frozen PBMC. TCRdb fed the 5' RACE reads into MiXCR, producing one record per CDR3 protein. The repertoire holds tens of thousands of distinct CDR3 sequences, with roughly 7% as singletons. This sample comprised PBMCs, obtained at surgery. The receptors derive from a female donor with early-stage non-small cell lung cancer.

This clonotype appeared many times. The genes are TRBV3-1 and TRBJ2-5, with D unresolved. Germline CDR1 LGHDT, CDR2 YNNKEL (reference sequence). The V and J ends lost 4 bases and 1 base respectively, with 10 bases between them. The CDR3 runs to 14 residues. The CDR3, as DNA: TGTGCCAGCAGCCTTCGTAACCTCCAAGAGACCCAGTACTTC. Amino acids: CASSLRNLQETQYF.

This clonotype appeared many times. J is TRBJ1-1 and V is TRBV29-1, with D unclear. CDR3 length equals 13 residues. The germline V and J ends were trimmed by 3 bases and 2 bases, with 10 bases remaining between them. Germline CDR1 reads SQVTM; CDR2 reads ANQGSEA. The CDR3 sequence: CSVDPGLNTEAFF. The CDR3 nucleotides are TGCAGCGTTGACCCCGGTCTTAACACTGAAGCTTTCTTT. Full variable domain (rest looked up from reference TRBV29-1 and TRBJ1-1): SAVISQKPSRDICQRGTSLTIQCQVDSQVTMMFWYRQQPGQSLTLIATANQGSEATYESGFVIDKFPISRPNLTFSTLTVSNMSPEDSSIYLCSVDPGLNTEAFFGQGTRLTVV.

This clonotype was picked up many times. The chain employs TRBV29-1 and TRBJ2-7; 9 bases align to TRBD1. Germline trimming cut 7 bases from V and 5 bases from J; bases unmatched to any gene: 12. The germline gives CDR1 SQVTM, CDR2 ANQGSEA. The CDR3 spans 14 residues. The CDR3 reads CSANLGQGGDEQYF. CDR3 nucleotide sequence: TGCAGCGCCAACCTGGGACAGGGAGGCGACGAGCAGTACTTC.

The chain couples TRBV30 to TRBJ1-1; no clear D gene. V was cut by 2 bases and J by 1 base, with 11 bases left in between. The CDR3 covers 14 residues. CDR1 is GTSNPN and CDR2 is SVGIG in the germline V gene (reference sequence). The CDR3 DNA is TGTGCCTGGAGTCAAGGGCTGGGGAACACTGAAGCTTTCTTT. It codes for CAWSQGLGNTEAFF.

This clonotype was observed many times. This sequence joins TRBV25-1 and TRBJ1-1; D remains unclear. There are 12 residues in the CDR3. The V end lost 5 bases, the J end lost 1 base, and 5 bases lay between the germline ends. Germline CDR1 is MGHDK and CDR2 is SYGVNS. CDR3 sequence (DNA): TGTGCCAGCAGTTTTTGGAACACTGAAGCTTTCTTT. Translated, it gives CASSFWNTEAFF.

DNA for the CDR3: TGTGCCAGCCTATCCTCCAGGGGCTACACCTTC. Protein: CASLSSRGYTF. V and J are TRBV28 and TRBJ1-2; D is unclear. CDR3 length: 11 amino acids. V was pared by 8 bases and J by 8 bases, with 12 bases between. Germline V gene lookup returns CDR1 MDHEN and CDR2 SYDVKM.

This clonotype was seen ten or more times. The CDR3 DNA reads TGCGCCAGCAGCTTGGACTCCCGCCCCTACAATGAGCAGTTCTTC. Translated, it gives CASSLDSRPYNEQFF. This sequence joins TRBV5-1 and TRBJ2-1; D remains unclear. The V end lost 0 bases, the J end lost 2 bases, and 9 bases lay between the germline ends. The CDR3 has 15 residues. Germline V lookup: CDR1 SGHRS, CDR2 YFSETQ.

This clonotype was counted at least ten times. This sequence joins TRBV12-3 or TRBV12-4 and TRBJ1-5; D uncertain. Trimming cost V 1 base and J 7 bases, with 5 bases left between them. The CDR3 covers 12 residues. The CDR3 is CASSLGPQPQHF. The CDR3 DNA is TGTGCCAGCAGTTTAGGGCCCCAGCCCCAGCATTTT.